This T cell receptor beta chain was identified in a study of blood T cell repertoires in COVID-19. This clone was observed a handful of times. This CDR3 region has 11 residues. Germline loops: CDR1 MNHNY, CDR2 SVGAGI (reference sequence). Deletions cut 5 bases from V and 6 bases from J, with 8 bases between. The repertoire was sequenced with immunoSEQ multiplex PCR; TCRdb's copy has only in-frame clones and lacks some. The data contain around 250,000 clones, 70% to 90% of them singletons. During the 2 weeks before they entered the study, exposed participants had met someone with a PCR-confirmed or clinician-diagnosed COVID-19 case.

What was sequenced was PBMCs or T cells enriched from blood (not recorded which). V is TRBV6-6 and J is TRBJ2-7; D remains ambiguous. This sequence originates from a woman aged 50 to 60 who had been exposed to COVID-19. The CDR3 loop reads CASSPTGEQYF. The CDR3 region has the DNA TGTGCCAGCAGTCCCACGGGCGAGCAGTACTTC.